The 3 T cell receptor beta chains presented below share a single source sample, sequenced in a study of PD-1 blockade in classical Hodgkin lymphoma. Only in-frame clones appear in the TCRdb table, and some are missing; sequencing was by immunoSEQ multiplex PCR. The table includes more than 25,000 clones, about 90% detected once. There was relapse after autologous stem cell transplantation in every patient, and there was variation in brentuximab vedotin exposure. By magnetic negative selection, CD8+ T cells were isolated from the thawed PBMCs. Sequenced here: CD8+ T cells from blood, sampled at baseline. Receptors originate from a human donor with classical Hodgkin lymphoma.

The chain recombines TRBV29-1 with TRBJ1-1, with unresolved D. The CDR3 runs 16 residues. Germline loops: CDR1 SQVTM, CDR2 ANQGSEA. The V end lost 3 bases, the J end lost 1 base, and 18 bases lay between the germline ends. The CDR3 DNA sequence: TGCAGCGTTGAGCCGGGCGTGGGCTGGGAGAACACTGAAGCTTTCTTT. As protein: CSVEPGVGWENTEAFF.

Written as DNA, the CDR3 is TGTGCCAGCAGCTTAGGTGGAAGCGGGAGGTTCTACAATGAGCAGTTCTTC. Translating it yields CASSLGGSGRFYNEQFF. The V and J genes are TRBV7-6 and TRBJ2-1; 9 nucleotides line up with TRBD2. Germline assignment: CDR1 SGHVS and CDR2 FNYEAQ. The length of the CDR3 is 17 residues. Trimming at V came to 1 base and at J to 3 bases, leaving 7 bases not matched to a gene.

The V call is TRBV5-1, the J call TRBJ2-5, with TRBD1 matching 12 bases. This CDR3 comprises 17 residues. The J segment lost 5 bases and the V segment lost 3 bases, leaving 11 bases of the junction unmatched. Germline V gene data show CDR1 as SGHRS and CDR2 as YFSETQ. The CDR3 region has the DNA TGCGCCAGCAGCTCCTCTGGGACAGGGGGCTATCGGGAGACCCAGTACTTC. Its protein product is CASSSSGTGGYRETQYF.